This is a list of T cell receptor beta chains from one sample in a study of T cell repertoires in cytomegalovirus infection. TCRdb fed the reads into MiXCR, producing one record per CDR3 protein. The sample records more than 650,000 distinct CDR3 sequences, roughly 35% being singletons. The sample taken for sequencing was PBMCs. The receptor set was obtained from a human donor in good health (CMV status not recorded). Some clones in this sample may be carry-over from other donors' samples. CDR3s include the opening cysteine and the closing phenylalanine or tryptophan. A D gene is named only where the DNA matches it firmly. Rows may omit the clone size; those that give it use once, few, many or a size class.

J gene,V gene,D gene,clone size,CDR3 DNA,CDR3 protein
TRBJ2-6,TRBV6-6,NA,NA,TGTGCCAGCAGTTGGGGGTCTGGGGCCAACGGCCTGACTTTC,CASSWGSGANGLTF
TRBJ2-4,TRBV28,NA,many,TGTGCCAGCAGAGAGAATGTCGGGGCCAAAAACATTCAGTACTTC,CASRENVGAKNIQYF
TRBJ2-7,TRBV28,NA,NA,TGTGCCAGCAGGGGTTTCGAGCAGTACTTC,CASRGFEQYF
TRBJ2-1,TRBV2,TRBD2,NA,TGTGCCAGCAGGCCGGGACTAGCGGGAGCCTCGTTCTTC,CASRPGLAGASFF
TRBJ2-1,TRBV20-1,TRBD2,once,TGCAGTGCTAGAGGGGCCGGTGAGAGCGGGAGGGTCCACAATGAGCAGTTCTTC,CSARGAGESGRVHNEQFF
TRBJ2-1,TRBV19,NA,few,TGTGCCAGTAGTATCTCAGCCTCGGCCTACAATGAGCAGTTCTTC,CASSISASAYNEQFF
TRBJ2-2,TRBV5-1,NA,NA,TGCGCCAGCAGAGGCCCAGTTAGTGTCACCGGGGAGCTGTTTTTT,CASRGPVSVTGELFF
TRBJ1-1,TRBV7-2,NA,many,TGTGCCAGCAGCTTATCGGGCAGGGACACTGAAGCTTTCTTT,CASSLSGRDTEAFF
TRBJ2-3,TRBV7-2,NA,NA,TGTGCCAGCAGCTTAGCGCTAGCTACCCCAAGGCCTCTCAGCACAGATACGCAGTATTTT,CASSLALATPRPLSTDTQYF
TRBJ1-5,TRBV20-1,NA,many,TGCAGTGCTAGGGCTCAACAGGGACTCAATCAGCCCCAGCATTTT,CSARAQQGLNQPQHF
TRBJ2-2,TRBV29-1,NA,few,TGCAGCGTTGAACACTACGGGGTCTCCGGGGAGCTGTTTTTT,CSVEHYGVSGELFF
TRBJ2-7,TRBV6-6,NA,NA,TGTGCCAGCAGGACAACCTCCTACGAGCAGTACTTC,CASRTTSYEQYF
TRBJ1-1,TRBV28,NA,many,TGTGCCAGCAGGGAGAACACTGAAGCTTTCTTT,CASRENTEAFF
TRBJ1-6,TRBV28,NA,NA,TGTGCCAGCAGTCAACTGGCTGTACAGCCGCAGAGCTCCTATAATTCACCCCTCCACTTT,CASSQLAVQPQSSYNSPLHF
TRBJ2-1,TRBV7-8,NA,many,TGTGCCAGCAGCTTAGGGGGGGGCGGCTACAATGAGCAGTTCTTC,CASSLGGGGYNEQFF
TRBJ2-7,TRBV7-9,TRBD1,NA,TGTGCCAGCAGCCTAGCAGACAGGGCCCGTTACGAGCAGTACTTC,CASSLADRARYEQYF
TRBJ1-2,TRBV7-9,NA,NA,TGTGCCAGCAGCCACAGCGCTTACTCTAACTATGGCTACACCTTC,CASSHSAYSNYGYTF
TRBJ2-7,TRBV28,NA,few,TGTGCCAGCAGTTCGCGGGAGCAGTACTTC,CASSSREQYF
TRBJ1-2,TRBV7-9,NA,many,TGTGCCAGCAGCTTAGGATCGAGTGGCTACACCTTC,CASSLGSSGYTF
TRBJ2-4,TRBV6-1,NA,many,TGTGCCAGCAGGCAAACCCGCCAGCTAGCCAAAAACATTCAGTACTTC,CASRQTRQLAKNIQYF
TRBJ1-1,TRBV5-1,TRBD1,NA,TGCGCCAGCAGCTTGACCCAAATCAGCAAAGACAGGGGACGGGCTGAAGCTTTCTTT,CASSLTQISKDRGRAEAFF
TRBJ2-7,TRBV7-2,TRBD2,few,TGTGCCAGCAGCTTGACTAGCGGGAGGGACGAGCAGTACTTC,CASSLTSGRDEQYF
TRBJ2-3,TRBV5-6,NA,NA,TGTGCCAGCAGTCCTACAGGGTCAGGGGCAGATACGCAGTATTTT,CASSPTGSGADTQYF
TRBJ2-5,TRBV7-9,TRBD1,NA,TGTGCCAGCAGCTTGAGTACAGGGGTACAAGAGACCCAGTACTTC,CASSLSTGVQETQYF
TRBJ1-4,TRBV7-9,NA,NA,TGTGCCAGCAGCTTAGGGGGTGCGAGAGCAGAAAAACTGTTTTTT,CASSLGGARAEKLFF
TRBJ1-5,TRBV12-3/TRBV12-4,NA,many,TGTGCCAGCAGCCCCGGGAATAGCAATCAGCCCCAGCATTTT,CASSPGNSNQPQHF
TRBJ1-2,TRBV6-2/TRBV6-3,NA,NA,TGTGCCAGCAGCCCAGGGGACTATGACTACACCTTC,CASSPGDYDYTF
TRBJ2-1,TRBV12-3/TRBV12-4,TRBD2,NA,TGTGCCAGCAGTATCTCTACTAGCGGGGGAGGGAATGAGCAGTTCTTC,CASSISTSGGGNEQFF
TRBJ1-4,TRBV6-8,NA,once,TGTGCCAGCAGTACCGCTCCAGGCCGAGGAAATGAAAAACTGTTTTTT,CASSTAPGRGNEKLFF